This TCR beta chain comes out of a study of response to subunit inactivated influenza vaccine. CDR1 is SGDLS and CDR2 is YYNGEE in the germline V gene. The CDR3 runs 14 residues. Trimming took off 4 bases at V and 4 bases at J, with 14 bases between the two ends. Points from the study as a whole: Few additional T cells are recruited per seasonal influenza vaccination, authors suggested.

This clonotype was seen only a few times. What it binds is not known. From the RT-PCR reads, TCRdb called clonotypes with MiXCR, one entry per CDR3 protein. The table records 590,000 or so distinct CDR3 sequences, less than 15% of them present only once. Sequenced material: PBMCs from blood, taken roughly 15 days before vaccination. The clonotype comes from a man between 50 and 59 years old who received an inactivated influenza vaccine. This chain connects TRBV9 to TRBJ2-5; possible D gene TRBD1, 6 bases. CDR3 sequence (DNA): TGTGCCAGCAGCAAGATAGGGGGTGCAGAGACCCAGTACTTC. Protein sequence: CASSKIGGAETQYF.